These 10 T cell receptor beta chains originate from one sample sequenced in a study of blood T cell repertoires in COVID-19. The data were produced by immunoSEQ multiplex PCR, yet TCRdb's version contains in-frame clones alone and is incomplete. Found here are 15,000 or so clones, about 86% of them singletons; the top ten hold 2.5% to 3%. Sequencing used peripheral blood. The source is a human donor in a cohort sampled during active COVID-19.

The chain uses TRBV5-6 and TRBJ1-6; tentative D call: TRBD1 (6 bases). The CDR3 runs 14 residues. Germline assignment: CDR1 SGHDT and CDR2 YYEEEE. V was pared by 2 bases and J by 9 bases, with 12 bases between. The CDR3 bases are TGTGCCAGCAGCTTCGCAGGGGTTACTTCACCCCTCCACTTT. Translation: CASSFAGVTSPLHF.

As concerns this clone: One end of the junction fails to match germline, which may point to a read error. CDR3 coding DNA: TGCAGCGTTTCCAGGGCAAACTTT. Its translation: CSVSRANF. The chain combines TRBV29-1 with TRBJ1-1; D is perhaps TRBD1 (5 bases). This CDR3 region has 8 residues. Germline CDR1 SQVTM, CDR2 ANQGSEA.

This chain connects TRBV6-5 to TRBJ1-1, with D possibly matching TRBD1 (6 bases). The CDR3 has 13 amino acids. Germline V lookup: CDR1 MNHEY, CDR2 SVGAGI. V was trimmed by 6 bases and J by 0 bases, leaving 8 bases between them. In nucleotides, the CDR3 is TGTGCCAGCAGACAGGGCATGAACACTGAAGCTTTCTTT. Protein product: CASRQGMNTEAFF.

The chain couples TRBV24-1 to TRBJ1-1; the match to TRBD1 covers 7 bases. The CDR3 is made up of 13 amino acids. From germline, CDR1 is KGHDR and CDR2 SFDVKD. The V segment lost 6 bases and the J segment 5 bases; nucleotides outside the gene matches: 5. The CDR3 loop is CATSRQGGTEAFF. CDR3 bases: TGTGCCACCAGTCGACAGGGCGGAACTGAAGCTTTCTTT.

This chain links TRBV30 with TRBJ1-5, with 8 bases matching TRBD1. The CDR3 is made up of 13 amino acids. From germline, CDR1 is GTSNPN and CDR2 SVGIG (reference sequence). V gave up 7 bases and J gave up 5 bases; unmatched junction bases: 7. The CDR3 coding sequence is TGTGCCTACTCGACAGGGGAGGATCAGCCCCAGCATTTT. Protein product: CAYSTGEDQPQHF. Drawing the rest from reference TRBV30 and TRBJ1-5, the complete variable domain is SQTIHQWPATLVQPVGSPLSLECTVEGTSNPNLYWYRQAAGRGLQLLFYSVGIGQISSEVPQNLSASRPQDRQFILSSKKLLLSDSGFYLCAYSTGEDQPQHFGDGTRLSIL.

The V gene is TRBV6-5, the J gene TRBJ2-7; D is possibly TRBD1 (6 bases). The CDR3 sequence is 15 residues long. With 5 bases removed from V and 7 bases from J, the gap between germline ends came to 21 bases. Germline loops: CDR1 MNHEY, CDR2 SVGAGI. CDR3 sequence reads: CASSKQGVVLGEQYF. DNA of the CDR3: TGTGCCAGCAGTAAACAGGGCGTTGTATTGGGAGAGCAGTACTTC.

CDR3 nucleotide sequence: TGTGCCACCAGCAGCGACAGGTCAAACACCGGGGAGCTGTTTTTT. It encodes CATSSDRSNTGELFF. The V call is TRBV15, the J call TRBJ2-2, with a tentative D call TRBD1 (6 bases). The CDR3 has 15 residues. Germline CDR1 is LNHNV and CDR2 is YYDKDF (reference sequence). Trimming removed 3 bases from V and 2 bases from J, with 10 bases in between.

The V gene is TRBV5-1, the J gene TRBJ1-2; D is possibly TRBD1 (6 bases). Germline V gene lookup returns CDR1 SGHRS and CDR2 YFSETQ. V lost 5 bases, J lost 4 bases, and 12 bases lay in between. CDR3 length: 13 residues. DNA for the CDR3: TGCGCCAGCAGTAATCAGGGGCCCTATGGCTACACCTTC. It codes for CASSNQGPYGYTF.

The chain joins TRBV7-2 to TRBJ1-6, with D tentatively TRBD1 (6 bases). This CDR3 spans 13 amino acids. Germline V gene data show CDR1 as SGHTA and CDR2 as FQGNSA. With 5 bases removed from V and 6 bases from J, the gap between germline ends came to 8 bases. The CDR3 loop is CASSGQLNSPLHF. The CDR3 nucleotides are TGTGCCAGCAGCGGACAGCTTAATTCACCCCTCCACTTT.

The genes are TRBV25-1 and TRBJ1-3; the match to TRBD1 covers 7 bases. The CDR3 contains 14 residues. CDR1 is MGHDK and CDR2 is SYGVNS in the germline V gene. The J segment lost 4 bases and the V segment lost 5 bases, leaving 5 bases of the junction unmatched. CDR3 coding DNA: TGTGCCAGCAGTCGGGACAGCAACGGAAACACCATATATTTT. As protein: CASSRDSNGNTIYF.